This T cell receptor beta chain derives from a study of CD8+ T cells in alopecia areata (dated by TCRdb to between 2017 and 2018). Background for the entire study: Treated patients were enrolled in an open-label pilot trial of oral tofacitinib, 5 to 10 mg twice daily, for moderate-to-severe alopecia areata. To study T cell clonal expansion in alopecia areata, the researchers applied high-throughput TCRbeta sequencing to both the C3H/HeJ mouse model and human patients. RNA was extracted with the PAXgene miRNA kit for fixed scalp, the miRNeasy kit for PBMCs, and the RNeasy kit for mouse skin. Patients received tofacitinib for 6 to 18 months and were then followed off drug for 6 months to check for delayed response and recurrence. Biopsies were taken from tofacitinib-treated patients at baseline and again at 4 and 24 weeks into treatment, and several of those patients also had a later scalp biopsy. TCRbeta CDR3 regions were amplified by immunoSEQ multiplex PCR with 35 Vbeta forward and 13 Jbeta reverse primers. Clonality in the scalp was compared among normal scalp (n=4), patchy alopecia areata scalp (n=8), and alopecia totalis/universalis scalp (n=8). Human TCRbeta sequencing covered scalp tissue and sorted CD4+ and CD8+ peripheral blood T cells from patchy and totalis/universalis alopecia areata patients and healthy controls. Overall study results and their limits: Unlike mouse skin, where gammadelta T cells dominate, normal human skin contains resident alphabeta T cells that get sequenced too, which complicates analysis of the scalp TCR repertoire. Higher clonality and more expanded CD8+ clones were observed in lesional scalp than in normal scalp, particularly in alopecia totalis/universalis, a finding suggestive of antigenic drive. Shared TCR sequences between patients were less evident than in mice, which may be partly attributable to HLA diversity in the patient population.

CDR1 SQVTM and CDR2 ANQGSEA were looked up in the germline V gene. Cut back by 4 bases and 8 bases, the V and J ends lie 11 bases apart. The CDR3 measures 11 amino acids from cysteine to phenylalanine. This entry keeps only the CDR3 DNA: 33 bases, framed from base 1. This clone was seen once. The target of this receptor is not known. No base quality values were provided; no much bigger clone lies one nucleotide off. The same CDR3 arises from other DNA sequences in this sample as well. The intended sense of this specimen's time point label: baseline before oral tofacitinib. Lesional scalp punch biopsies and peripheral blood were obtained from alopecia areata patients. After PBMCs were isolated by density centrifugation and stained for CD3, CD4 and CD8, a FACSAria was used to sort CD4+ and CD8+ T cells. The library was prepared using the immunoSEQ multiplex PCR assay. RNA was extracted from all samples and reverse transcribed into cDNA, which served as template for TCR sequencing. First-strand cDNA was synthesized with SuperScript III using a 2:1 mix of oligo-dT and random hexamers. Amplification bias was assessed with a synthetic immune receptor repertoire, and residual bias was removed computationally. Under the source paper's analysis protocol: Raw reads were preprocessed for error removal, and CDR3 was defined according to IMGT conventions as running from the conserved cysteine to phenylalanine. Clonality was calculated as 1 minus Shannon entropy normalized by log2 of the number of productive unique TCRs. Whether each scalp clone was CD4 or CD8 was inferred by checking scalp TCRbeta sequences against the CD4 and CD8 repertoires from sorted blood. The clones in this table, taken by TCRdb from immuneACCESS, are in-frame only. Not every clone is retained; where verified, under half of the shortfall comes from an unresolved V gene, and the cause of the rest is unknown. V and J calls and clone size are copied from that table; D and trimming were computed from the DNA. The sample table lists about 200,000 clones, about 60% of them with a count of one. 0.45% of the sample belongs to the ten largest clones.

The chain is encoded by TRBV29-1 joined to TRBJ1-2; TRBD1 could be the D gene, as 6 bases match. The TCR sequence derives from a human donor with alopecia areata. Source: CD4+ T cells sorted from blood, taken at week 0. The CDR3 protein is CSVAGAEGYTF. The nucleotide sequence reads TGCAGCGTTGCAGGGGCAGAGGGCTACACCTTC.